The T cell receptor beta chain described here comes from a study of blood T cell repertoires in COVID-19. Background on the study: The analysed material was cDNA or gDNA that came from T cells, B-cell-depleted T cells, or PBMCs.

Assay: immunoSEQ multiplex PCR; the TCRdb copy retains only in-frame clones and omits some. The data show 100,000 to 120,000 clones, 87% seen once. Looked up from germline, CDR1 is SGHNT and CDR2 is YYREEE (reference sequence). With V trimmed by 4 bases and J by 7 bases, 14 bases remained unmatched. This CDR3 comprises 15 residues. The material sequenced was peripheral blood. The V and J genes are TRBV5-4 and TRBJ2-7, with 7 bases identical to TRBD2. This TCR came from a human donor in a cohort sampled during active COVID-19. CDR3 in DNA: TGTGCCAGCAGCCCGTCGGGGCTAGCGGTCGGGGAGCAGTACTTC. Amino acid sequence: CASSPSGLAVGEQYF. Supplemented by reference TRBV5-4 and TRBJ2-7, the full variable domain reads ETGVTQSPTHLIKTRGQQVTLRCSSQSGHNTVSWYQQALGQGPQFIFQYYREEENGRGNFPPRFSGLQFPNYSSELNVNALELDDSALYLCASSPSGLAVGEQYFGPGTRLTVT.